Below, 8 T cell receptor beta chains from the same sample are listed, as sequenced in a study of cytomegalovirus exposure and HLA in healthy donors (TCRdb year 2017). Library generation was performed with the immunoSEQ multiplex PCR assay. A mixture of 60 forward primers for TCR Vbeta segments and 13 reverse primers for TCR Jbeta segments was used in the multiplex PCR. TCRdb carries this immuneACCESS record with in-frame sequences only. Its versions omit some clonotypes, under half of them owing to an unresolved V gene in the studies checked, with the rest unexplained. The sample's records list about 160,000 clones. The ten largest clones take up approximately 2% of the sample. The sequenced sample consisted of PBMCs. The receptors shown here come from a man in his thirties or forties in good health and CMV-seronegative.

The chain combines TRBV9 with TRBJ1-6, with 8 bases fitting TRBD1. CDR1 and CDR2 (germline): SGDLS, YYNGEE. The CDR3 covers 15 residues. V trimming: 2 bases; J trimming: 10 bases; junction bases outside the gene matches: 8. CDR3 region: CASSVGQGPGSPLHF. The CDR3 nucleotides read TGTGCCAGCAGCGTCGGACAGGGCCCGGGATCACCCCTCCACTTT. The whole variable domain, remainder taken from reference TRBV9 and TRBJ1-6, is DSGVTQTPKHLITATGQRVTLRCSPRSGDLSVYWYQQSLDQGLQFLIQYYNGEERAKGNILERFSAQQFPDLHSELNLSSLELGDSALYFCASSVGQGPGSPLHFGNGTRLTVT.

The rearrangement links TRBV19 to TRBJ2-1; 11 nucleotides match TRBD2. This CDR3 has 16 residues. In germline, CDR1 is LNHDA, CDR2 SQIVND (reference sequence). J gave up 4 bases and V 5 bases, and 7 bases lay outside the gene matches. CDR3 loop: CASSEGTSGIYNEQFF. As DNA, the CDR3 is TGTGCCAGTAGTGAGGGGACTAGCGGTATTTACAATGAGCAGTTCTTC.

This chain links TRBV6-6 with TRBJ1-5, with 8 bases that match TRBD1. This CDR3 comprises 14 residues. CDR1 is MNHNY and CDR2 is SVGAGI in the germline V gene (reference sequence). V lost 2 bases to trimming and J lost 6 bases; unmatched junction nucleotides: 3. The CDR3 sequence: CASSYDRGFQPQHF. CDR3 bases: TGTGCCAGCAGTTACGACAGGGGTTTTCAGCCCCAGCATTTT.

CDR3 region: CASSLADRGFGKLFF. In DNA form, the CDR3 reads TGTGCCAGCAGCCTGGCGGACAGGGGTTTCGGAAAACTGTTTTTT. The rearrangement links TRBV7-8 to TRBJ1-4; 9 bases match TRBD1. Germline V gene data show CDR1 as SGHVS and CDR2 as FQNEAQ. The junction had 11 bases not matched to a gene; V was cut back by 5 bases and J by 10 bases. The CDR3 runs 15 residues.

The CDR3 is CASRIRGIASNEQFF. The CDR3 nucleotides are TGTGCCAGTAGGATCCGGGGGATAGCGTCGAATGAGCAGTTCTTC. This rearrangement joins TRBV19 to TRBJ2-1, with a possible D match to TRBD2 (6 bases). Germline assignment: CDR1 LNHDA and CDR2 SQIVND (reference sequence). This CDR3 contains 15 residues. V gave up 6 bases and J gave up 7 bases, with 19 bases separating them.

The rearrangement links TRBV7-9 to TRBJ2-1, with 8 bases lining up with TRBD1. Germline values: CDR1 SEHNR, CDR2 FQNEAQ (reference sequence). There are 15 residues in the CDR3. Trimming cost V 5 bases and J 2 bases; bases outside gene matches: 5. The CDR3 coding sequence is TGTGCCAGCAGCGACAGGGGTCGGACCTACAATGAGCAGTTCTTC. Its translation is CASSDRGRTYNEQFF.

The chain carries TRBV6-1 and TRBJ1-2, with a weak D call TRBD1 (6 bases). This CDR3 is 14 amino acids long. The V end was cut by 2 bases, the J end by 14 bases, with 21 bases between. CDR1 and CDR2 from the germline V gene are MNHNS and SASEGT. CDR3 in amino acids: CASSELSAGTSSTF. The CDR3 DNA reads as TGTGCCAGCAGTGAATTAAGTGCAGGGACAAGTTCGACCTTC.

V is TRBV9 and J is TRBJ2-2; TRBD2 matches 10 bases. CDR3 size: 18 residues. Unmatched junction bases numbered 6, after V lost 1 base and J lost 0 bases. Germline V gene lookup returns CDR1 SGDLS and CDR2 YYNGEE. DNA for the CDR3: TGTGCCAGCAGCGTATTATCAGGACTAGCGGCGAACACCGGGGAGCTGTTTTTT. Its translation: CASSVLSGLAANTGELFF.